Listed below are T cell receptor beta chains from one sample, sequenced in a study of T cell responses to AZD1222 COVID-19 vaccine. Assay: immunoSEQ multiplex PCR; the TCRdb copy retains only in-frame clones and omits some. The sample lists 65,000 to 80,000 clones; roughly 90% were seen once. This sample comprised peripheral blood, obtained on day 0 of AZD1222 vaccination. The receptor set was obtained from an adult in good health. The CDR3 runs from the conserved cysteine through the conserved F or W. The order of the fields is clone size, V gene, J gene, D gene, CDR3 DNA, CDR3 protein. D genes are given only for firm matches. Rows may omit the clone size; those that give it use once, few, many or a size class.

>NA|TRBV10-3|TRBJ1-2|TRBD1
TGTGCCATCAGAATCACCGGGACAGCTAACTATGGCTACACCTTC
CAIRITGTANYGYTF
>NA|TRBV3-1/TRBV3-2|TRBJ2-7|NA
TGTGCCAGCAGCCGAGGGCGCGGGTACGAGCAGTACTTC
CASSRGRGYEQYF
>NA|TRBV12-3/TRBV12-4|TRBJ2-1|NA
TGTGCCAGCACTCCCGGGGGTGAGCAGTTCTTC
CASTPGGEQFF
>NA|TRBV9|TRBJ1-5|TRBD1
TGTGCCAGCAGCGTAGGTGAAGGGGGCTTTCATCAGCCCCAGCATTTT
CASSVGEGGFHQPQHF
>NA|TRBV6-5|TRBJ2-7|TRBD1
TGTGCCAGCAGTTACTCGTACCCGGGACAGGGCTACGAGCAGTACTTC
CASSYSYPGQGYEQYF
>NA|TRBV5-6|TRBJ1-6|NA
TGTGCCAGCAGCTTACAAGGGATTAATTCACCCCTCCACTTT
CASSLQGINSPLHF
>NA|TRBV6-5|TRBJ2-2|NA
TGTGCCAGCGAAAGGGGCGCGACCGGGGAGCTGTTTTTT
CASERGATGELFF
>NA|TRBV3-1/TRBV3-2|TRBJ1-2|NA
TGTGCCAGCAGCAGCCAGGGAAAGGGGTACTATGGCTACACCTTC
CASSSQGKGYYGYTF
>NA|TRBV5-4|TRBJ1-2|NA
TGTGCCAGCAGCACAGATACAGGTGGCCTAATTGGCTACACCTTC
CASSTDTGGLIGYTF
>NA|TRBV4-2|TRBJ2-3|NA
TGTGCCAGCAGCCAAGTGGGAGCGAACACAGATACGCAGTATTTT
CASSQVGANTDTQYF
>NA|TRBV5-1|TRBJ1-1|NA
TGCGCCAGCGCAATGTTGGGGACCATGAACACTGAAGCTTTCTTT
CASAMLGTMNTEAFF
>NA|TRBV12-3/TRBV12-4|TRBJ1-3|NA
TGTGCCAGCAGTTTTGGTGGAAACACCATATATTTT
CASSFGGNTIYF
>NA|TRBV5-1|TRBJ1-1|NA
TGCGCCAGCATGGGGCAGAACACTGAAGCTTTCTTT
CASMGQNTEAFF
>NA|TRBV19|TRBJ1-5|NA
TGTGCCAGTAGTGAATTCGGGGGGCTGGTCAATCAGCCCCAGCATTTT
CASSEFGGLVNQPQHF
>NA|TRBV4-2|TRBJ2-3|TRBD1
TGTGCCAGCAGCCAAGCCCAGGGACAGGGCACAGATACGCAGTATTTT
CASSQAQGQGTDTQYF
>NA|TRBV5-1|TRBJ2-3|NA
TGCGCCAGCAGCTTGTATAAGGGGGAGGCCACAGATACGCAGTATTTT
CASSLYKGEATDTQYF
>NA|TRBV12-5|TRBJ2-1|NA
TGTGCTAGTGGTTTGCCCCCCAGGGCCGCCAGGGAGCAGTTCTTC
CASGLPPRAAREQFF
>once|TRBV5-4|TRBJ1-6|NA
TGTGCCAGCAGCCTGGGACTGTATAATTCACCCCTCCACTTT
CASSLGLYNSPLHF
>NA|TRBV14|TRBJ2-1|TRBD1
TGTGCCAGCAGCCAAGCCTGGGGGACAGGGGGGAATGAGCAGTTCTTC
CASSQAWGTGGNEQFF
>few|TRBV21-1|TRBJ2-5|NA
TGTGCCAGCAGCAACCGGGGGAGGACAGGACTAGCGGGATTATTGGAGACCCAGTACTTC
CASSNRGRTGLAGLLETQYF
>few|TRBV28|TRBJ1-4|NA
TGTGCCATCCCTGCGCGGGGTAATGAAAAACTGTTTTTT
CAIPARGNEKLFF
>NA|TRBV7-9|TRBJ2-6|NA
TGTGCCAGCAGCCCCTATGGGGGCCCGTCTGGGGCCAACGTCCTGACTTTC
CASSPYGGPSGANVLTF
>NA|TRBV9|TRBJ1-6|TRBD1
TGTGCCAGCAGCGAGCGGACAGGGGCGCCTTCACCCCTCCACTTT
CASSERTGAPSPLHF
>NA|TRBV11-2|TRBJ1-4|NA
TGTGCCAGCAGCTTCCGGGGGGGAGTCGAAAAACTGTTTTTT
CASSFRGGVEKLFF
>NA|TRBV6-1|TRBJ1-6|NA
TGTGCCAGCAGTGAACAGGGGAGAGATTCACCCCTCCACTTT
CASSEQGRDSPLHF
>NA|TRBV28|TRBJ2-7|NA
TGTGCCAGCGGGTCCCCACAGGGTACTGAGAAGCAGTACTTC
CASGSPQGTEKQYF
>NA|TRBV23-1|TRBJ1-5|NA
TGCGCCAGCAGTCAAGCTTATCAGCCCCAGCATTTT
CASSQAYQPQHF
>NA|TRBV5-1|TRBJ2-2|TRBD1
TGCGCCAGCAGCTTTGAATTCCAGGGGGCCGGGGAGCTGTTTTTT
CASSFEFQGAGELFF
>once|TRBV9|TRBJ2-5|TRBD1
TGTGCCAGCAGCGTAGCGGGGACAGGGCAAGAGACCCAGTACTTC
CASSVAGTGQETQYF
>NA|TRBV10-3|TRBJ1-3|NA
TGTGCCATCGTAAGGGGGAACACCATATATTTT
CAIVRGNTIYF
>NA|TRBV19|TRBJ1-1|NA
TGTGCCAGTAGTATTGGGTTCGGGGTTAACACTGAAGCTTTCTTT
CASSIGFGVNTEAFF
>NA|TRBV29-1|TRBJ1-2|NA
TGCAGCGTTGAGGATCCTGTTACAGGAGGCTACACCTTC
CSVEDPVTGGYTF
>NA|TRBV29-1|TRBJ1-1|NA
TGCAGCGTTTCCAAGCTAAGCAGGGACACTGAAGCTTTCTTT
CSVSKLSRDTEAFF
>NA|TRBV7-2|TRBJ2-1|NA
TGTGCCAGTGAGAGATTTCCTTCCTACAATGAGCAGTTCTTC
CASERFPSYNEQFF
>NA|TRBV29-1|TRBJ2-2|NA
TGCAGCGTTGTAGGGACTCTTAACACCGGGGAGCTGTTTTTT
CSVVGTLNTGELFF
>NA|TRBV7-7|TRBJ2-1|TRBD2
TGTGCCAGCAGCTTAGGCCGACTAGCGGGAGGACCTAGCTCCTACAATGAGCAGTTCTTC
CASSLGRLAGGPSSYNEQFF
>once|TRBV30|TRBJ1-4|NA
TGTGCCTGGATGACTCTTGTAGGAGAAAAACTGTTTTTT
CAWMTLVGEKLFF
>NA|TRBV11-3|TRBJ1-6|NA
TGTGCCAGCAGCTTCAGGCCGGGGGGCAATTCACCCCTCCACTTT
CASSFRPGGNSPLHF
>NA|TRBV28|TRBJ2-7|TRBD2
TGTGCCAGCAGTCAACTAGCGGGAGGAAACGAGCAGTACTTC
CASSQLAGGNEQYF
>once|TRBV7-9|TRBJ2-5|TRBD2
TGTGCCAGCAGCTCCCGACGGCTAGCGGGAGTGGGACAAGAGACCCAGTACTTC
CASSSRRLAGVGQETQYF
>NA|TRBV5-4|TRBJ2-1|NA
TGTGCCAGCAGCGGAGGAGGAAATTTGGCTGGGGGTTCCTACAATGAGCAGTTCTTC
CASSGGGNLAGGSYNEQFF
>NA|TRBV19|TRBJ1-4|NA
TGTGCCAGTAGTATAGGGGGGTTCTCTAATGAAAAACTGTTTTTT
CASSIGGFSNEKLFF